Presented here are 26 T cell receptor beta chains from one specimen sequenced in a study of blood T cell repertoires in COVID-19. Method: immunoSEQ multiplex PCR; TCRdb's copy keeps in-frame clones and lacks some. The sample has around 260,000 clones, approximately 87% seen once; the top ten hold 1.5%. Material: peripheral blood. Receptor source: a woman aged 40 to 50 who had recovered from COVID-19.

CDR3 protein: CASSLIGGELFF. CDR3 nucleotide sequence: TGTGCCAGCAGTTTAATCGGCGGGGAGCTGTTTTTT. The rearrangement joins TRBV27 to TRBJ2-2, with D hard to call. The CDR3 totals 12 residues. CDR1 is MNHEY, CDR2 SMNVEV, per germline (reference sequence). Trimming shortened V by 2 bases and J by 7 bases, and 5 bases separated the two germline ends.

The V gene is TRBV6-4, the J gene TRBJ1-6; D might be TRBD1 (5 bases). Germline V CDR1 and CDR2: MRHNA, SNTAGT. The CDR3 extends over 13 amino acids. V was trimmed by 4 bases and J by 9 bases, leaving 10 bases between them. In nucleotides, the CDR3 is TGTGCCAGCAGTGGGTCCGGGGGTTCACCCCTCCACTTT. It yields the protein CASSGSGGSPLHF.

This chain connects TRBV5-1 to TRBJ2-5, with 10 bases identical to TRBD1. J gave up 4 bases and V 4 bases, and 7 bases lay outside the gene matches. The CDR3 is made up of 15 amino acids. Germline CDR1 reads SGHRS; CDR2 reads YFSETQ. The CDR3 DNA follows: TGCGCCAGCAGCCTTGACAGGGGGCCAGGAGAGACCCAGTACTTC. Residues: CASSLDRGPGETQYF.

The CDR3 DNA is TGTGCCAGCAGTCCGCGACAGGGGGGTGGCTACACCTTC. Residues: CASSPRQGGGYTF. V gene TRBV2 combines with J gene TRBJ1-2; the match to TRBD1 covers 9 bases. CDR1 SNHLY and CDR2 FYNNEI come from the germline V gene. The CDR3 runs 13 residues. The J segment lost 7 bases and the V segment lost 5 bases, leaving 5 bases of the junction unmatched.

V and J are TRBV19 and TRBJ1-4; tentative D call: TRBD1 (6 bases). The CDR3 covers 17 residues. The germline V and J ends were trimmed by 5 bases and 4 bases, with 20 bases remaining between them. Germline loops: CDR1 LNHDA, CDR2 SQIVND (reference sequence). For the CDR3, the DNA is TGTGCCAGTAGTTTCCTACGGCGCAGGGGAAGTAATGAAAAACTGTTTTTT. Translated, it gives CASSFLRRRGSNEKLFF.

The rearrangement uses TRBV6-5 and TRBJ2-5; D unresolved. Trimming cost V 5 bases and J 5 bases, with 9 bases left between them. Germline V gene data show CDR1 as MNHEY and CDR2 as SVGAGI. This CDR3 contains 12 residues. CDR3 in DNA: TGTGCCAGCAGTCAATTGGGCGAGACCCAGTACTTC. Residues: CASSQLGETQYF.

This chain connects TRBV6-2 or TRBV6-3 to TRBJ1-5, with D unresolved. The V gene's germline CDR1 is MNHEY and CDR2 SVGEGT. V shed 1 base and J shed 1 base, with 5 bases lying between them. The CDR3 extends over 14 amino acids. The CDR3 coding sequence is TGTGCCAGCAGTTACTATCGGAGCAATCAGCCCCAGCATTTT. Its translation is CASSYYRSNQPQHF.

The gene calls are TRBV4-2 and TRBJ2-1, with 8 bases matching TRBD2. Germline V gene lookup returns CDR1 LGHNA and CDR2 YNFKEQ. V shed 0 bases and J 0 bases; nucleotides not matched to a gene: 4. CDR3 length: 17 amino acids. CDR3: CASSQETSASSYNEQFF. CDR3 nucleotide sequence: TGTGCCAGCAGCCAAGAGACTAGCGCAAGCTCCTACAATGAGCAGTTCTTC.

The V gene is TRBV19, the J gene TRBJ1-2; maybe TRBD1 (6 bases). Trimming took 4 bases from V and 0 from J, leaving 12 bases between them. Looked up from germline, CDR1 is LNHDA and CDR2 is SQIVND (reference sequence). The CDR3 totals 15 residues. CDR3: CASSNWDTPNYGYTF. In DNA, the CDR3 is TGTGCCAGTAGTAACTGGGACACCCCTAACTATGGCTACACCTTC.

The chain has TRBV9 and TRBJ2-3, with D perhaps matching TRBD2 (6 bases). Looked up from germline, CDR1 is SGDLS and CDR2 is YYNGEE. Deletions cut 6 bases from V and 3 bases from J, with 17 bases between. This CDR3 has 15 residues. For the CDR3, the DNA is TGTGCCAGCACGCTTGGCGGGGCCGGGACAGATACGCAGTATTTT. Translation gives CASTLGGAGTDTQYF.

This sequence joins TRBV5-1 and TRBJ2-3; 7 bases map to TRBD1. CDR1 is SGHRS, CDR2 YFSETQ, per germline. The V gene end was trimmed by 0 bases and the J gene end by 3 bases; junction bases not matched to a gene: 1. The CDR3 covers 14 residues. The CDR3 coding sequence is TGCGCCAGCAGCTTGGACAGGGGAACAGATACGCAGTATTTT. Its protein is CASSLDRGTDTQYF.

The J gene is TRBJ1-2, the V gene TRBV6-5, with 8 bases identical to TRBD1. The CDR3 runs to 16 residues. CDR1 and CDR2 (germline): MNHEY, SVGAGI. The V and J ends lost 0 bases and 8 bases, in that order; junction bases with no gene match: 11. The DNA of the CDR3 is TGTGCCAGCAGTTACTCGACTCGGACAGGGATGGGAGGCTACACCTTC. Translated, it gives CASSYSTRTGMGGYTF.

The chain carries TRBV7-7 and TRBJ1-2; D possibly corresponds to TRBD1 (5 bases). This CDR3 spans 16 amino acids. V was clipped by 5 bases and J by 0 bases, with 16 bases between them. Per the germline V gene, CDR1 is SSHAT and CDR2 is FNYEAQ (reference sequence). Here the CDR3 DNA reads TGTGCCAGCAGCCCGCTCGACAGTTTAGCTAACTATGGCTACACCTTC. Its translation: CASSPLDSLANYGYTF.

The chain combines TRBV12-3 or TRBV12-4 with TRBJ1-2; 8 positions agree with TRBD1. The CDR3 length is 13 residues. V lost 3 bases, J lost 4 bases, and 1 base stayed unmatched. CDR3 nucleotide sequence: TGTGCCAGCAGTTTGGGGACAGGCTATGGCTACACCTTC. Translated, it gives CASSLGTGYGYTF.

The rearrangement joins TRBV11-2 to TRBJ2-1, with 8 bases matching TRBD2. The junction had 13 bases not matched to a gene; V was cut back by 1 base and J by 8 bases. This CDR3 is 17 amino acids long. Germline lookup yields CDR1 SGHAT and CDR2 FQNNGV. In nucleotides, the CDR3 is TGTGCCAGCAGCTTAGGATGGGAACGGGGGGGCTTTGATGAGCAGTTCTTC. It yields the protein CASSLGWERGGFDEQFF.

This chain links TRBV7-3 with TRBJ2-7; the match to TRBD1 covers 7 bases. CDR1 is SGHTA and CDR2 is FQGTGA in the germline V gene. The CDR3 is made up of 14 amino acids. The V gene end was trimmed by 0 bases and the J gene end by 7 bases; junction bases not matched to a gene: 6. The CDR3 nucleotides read TGTGCCAGCAGCTTAACAGGGGGCGCGGAAGAGCAGTACTTC. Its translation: CASSLTGGAEEQYF.

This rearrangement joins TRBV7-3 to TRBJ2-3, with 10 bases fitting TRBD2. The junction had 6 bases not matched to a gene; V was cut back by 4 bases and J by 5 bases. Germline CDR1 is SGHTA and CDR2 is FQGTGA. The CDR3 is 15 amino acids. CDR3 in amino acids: CASSSASGGGDTQYF. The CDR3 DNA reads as TGTGCCAGCAGCTCCGCTAGCGGGGGCGGAGATACGCAGTATTTT.

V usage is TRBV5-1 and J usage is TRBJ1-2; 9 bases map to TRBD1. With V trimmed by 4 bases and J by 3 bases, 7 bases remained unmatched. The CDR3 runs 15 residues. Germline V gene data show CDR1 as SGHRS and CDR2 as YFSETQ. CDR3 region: CASSPGQGKHYGYTF. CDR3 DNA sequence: TGCGCCAGCAGCCCGGGACAGGGAAAACACTATGGCTACACCTTC.

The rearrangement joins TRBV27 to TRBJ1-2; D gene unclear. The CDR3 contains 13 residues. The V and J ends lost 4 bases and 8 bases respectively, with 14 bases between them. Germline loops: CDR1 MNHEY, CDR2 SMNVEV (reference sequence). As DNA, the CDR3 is TGTGCCAGCAGTTCAACCCCCGGAGGGGGCTACACCTTC. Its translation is CASSSTPGGGYTF.

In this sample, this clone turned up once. The CDR3, as DNA: TGTGCCAGCAGGGAAACCGGGACAGGGAACACCGGGGAGCTGTTTTTT. Protein product: CASRETGTGNTGELFF. The rearrangement links TRBV9 to TRBJ2-2, with TRBD1 identical over 8 bases. The CDR3 spans 16 residues. Germline lookup yields CDR1 SGDLS and CDR2 YYNGEE. With V trimmed by 5 bases and J by 1 base, 7 bases remained unmatched.

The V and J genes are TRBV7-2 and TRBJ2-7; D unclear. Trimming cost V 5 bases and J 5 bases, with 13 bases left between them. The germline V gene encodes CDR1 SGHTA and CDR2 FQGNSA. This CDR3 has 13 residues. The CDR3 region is CASSKKRGDEQYF. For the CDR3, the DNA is TGTGCCAGCAGCAAGAAGAGAGGCGACGAGCAGTACTTC.

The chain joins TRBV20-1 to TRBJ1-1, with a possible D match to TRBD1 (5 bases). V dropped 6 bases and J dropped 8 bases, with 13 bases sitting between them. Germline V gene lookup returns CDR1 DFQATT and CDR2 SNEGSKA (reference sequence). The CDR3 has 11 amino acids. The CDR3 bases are TGCAGTGCGGGGCCGACTCCAGAAGCTTTCTTT. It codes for CSAGPTPEAFF.

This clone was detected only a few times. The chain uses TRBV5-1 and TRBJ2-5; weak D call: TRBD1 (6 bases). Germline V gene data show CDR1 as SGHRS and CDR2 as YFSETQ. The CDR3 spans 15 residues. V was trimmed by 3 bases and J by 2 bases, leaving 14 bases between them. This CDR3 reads CASSSTGTRQETQYF. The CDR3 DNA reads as TGCGCCAGCAGCTCCACCGGGACACGGCAAGAGACCCAGTACTTC. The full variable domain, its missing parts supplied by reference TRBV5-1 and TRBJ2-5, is KAGVTQTPRYLIKTRGQQVTLSCSPISGHRSVSWYQQTPGQGLQFLFEYFSETQRNKGNFPGRFSGRQFSNSRSEMNVSTLELGDSALYLCASSSTGTRQETQYFGPGTRLLVL.

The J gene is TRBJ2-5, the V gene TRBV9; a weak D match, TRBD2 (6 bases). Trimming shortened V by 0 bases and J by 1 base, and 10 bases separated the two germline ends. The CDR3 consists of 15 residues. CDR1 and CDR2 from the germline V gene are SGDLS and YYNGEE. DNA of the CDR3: TGTGCCAGCAGCGTAGAAGGACTACCCCAAGAGACCCAGTACTTC. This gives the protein CASSVEGLPQETQYF.

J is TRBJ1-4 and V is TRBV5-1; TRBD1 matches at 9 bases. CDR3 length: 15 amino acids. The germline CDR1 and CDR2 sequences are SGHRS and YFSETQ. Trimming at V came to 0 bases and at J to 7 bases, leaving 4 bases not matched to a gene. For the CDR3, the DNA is TGCGCCAGCAGCTTGGTACAGGGGGCGGGTGAAAAACTGTTTTTT. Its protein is CASSLVQGAGEKLFF. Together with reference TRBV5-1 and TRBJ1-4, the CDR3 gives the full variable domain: KAGVTQTPRYLIKTRGQQVTLSCSPISGHRSVSWYQQTPGQGLQFLFEYFSETQRNKGNFPGRFSGRQFSNSRSEMNVSTLELGDSALYLCASSLVQGAGEKLFFGSGTQLSVL.

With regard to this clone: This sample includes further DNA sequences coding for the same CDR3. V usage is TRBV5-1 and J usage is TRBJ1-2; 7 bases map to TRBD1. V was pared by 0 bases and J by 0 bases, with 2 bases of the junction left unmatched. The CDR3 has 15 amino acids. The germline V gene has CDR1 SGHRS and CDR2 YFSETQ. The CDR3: CASSLGQGANYGYTF. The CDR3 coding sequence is TGCGCCAGCAGCTTGGGACAGGGCGCTAACTATGGCTACACCTTC.